These 9 T cell receptor beta chains came from one sample sequenced in a study of T cells after yellow fever vaccination. TCRdb recomputed calls from the 5' RACE reads with MiXCR, one row per CDR3 protein. Found here are roughly 330,000 distinct CDR3 sequences, 6.5% to 8.5% of them singletons; the top ten hold 15% to 20%. Sequencing was performed on PBMCs, taken around 45 days after the first yellow fever vaccination. Receptors were obtained from a man aged 18 to 35 who received the YFV17D yellow fever vaccine.

This clonotype was seen at least ten times. The chain employs TRBV6-2 or TRBV6-3 and TRBJ2-3; the D is unclear. Trimming removed 6 bases at V and 8 bases at J, with 9 bases between. CDR3 length equals 11 residues. Germline V gene lookup returns CDR1 MNHEY and CDR2 SVGEGT. Here the CDR3 DNA reads TGTGCCAGCAGAACTGAGGTTACGCAGTATTTT. It codes for CASRTEVTQYF.

A few counts support this clonotype. One end of the junction does not line up with germline, which may come from a read error. This sequence joins TRBV3-1 and TRBJ2-7; the D call may be TRBD1 or TRBD2 (5 bases each). CDR1 is LGHDT, CDR2 YNNKEL, per germline (reference sequence). This CDR3 is 14 amino acids long. The CDR3 protein is CASTRRGQGYEQYF. In DNA form, the CDR3 reads TGTGCCAGCACCCGTCGAGGGCAGGGCTACGAGCAGTATTTC.

This clonotype was detected a few times. The gene calls are TRBV7-9 and TRBJ2-5; D remains unclear. The CDR3 runs to 13 residues. Trimming took off 5 bases at V and 5 bases at J, with 12 bases between the two ends. The V gene's germline CDR1 is SEHNR and CDR2 FQNEAQ (reference sequence). CDR3 amino acids: CASSQPAWETQYF. CDR3 coding DNA: TGTGCCAGCAGCCAACCGGCTTGGGAGACCCAGTACTTC.

This clonotype was seen more than once but under ten times. The gene calls are TRBV12-3 or TRBV12-4 and TRBJ2-1, with D perhaps TRBD2 (5 bases). The CDR3 consists of 12 residues. The germline V and J ends were trimmed by 3 bases and 15 bases, with 15 bases remaining between them. The CDR3 loop reads CASSFRLRGPFF. CDR3 nucleotide sequence: TGTGCCAGCAGTTTCCGTCTTAGAGGGCCGTTCTTC.

The chain employs TRBV6-2 or TRBV6-3 and TRBJ2-1, with 13 bases aligning to TRBD2. This CDR3 contains 15 residues. The germline V gene encodes CDR1 MNHEY and CDR2 SVGEGT. The trim removed 7 bases at V and 5 bases at J, leaving 5 bases unmatched. The CDR3 loop is CASKGGTSGNNEQFF. The CDR3 nucleotides are TGTGCCAGCAAAGGAGGGACTAGCGGGAACAATGAGCAGTTCTTC.

A few counts support this clonotype. One junction end does not reproduce the germline sequence, and a read error may be involved. The chain combines TRBV20-1 with TRBJ1-1; TRBD1 is a possible D gene (6 bases). The CDR3 length is 16 residues. The germline V gene encodes CDR1 DFQATT and CDR2 SNEGSKA (reference sequence). DNA for the CDR3: TGCTGTGCTAGAGATCTCGTGCAGGGGATTAACACTGAAGCTTTCTTT. This encodes CCARDLVQGINTEAFF.

This clonotype was counted ten times or more. The chain employs TRBV2 and TRBJ2-3; possibly TRBD2 for D (5 bases). The V and J ends lost 8 bases and 5 bases respectively, with 5 bases between them. CDR1 and CDR2 from the germline V gene are SNHLY and FYNNEI. CDR3 length: 10 residues. The CDR3: CASGLDTQYF. DNA of the CDR3: TGTGCCAGCGGACTAGATACGCAGTATTTT.

The genes are TRBV4-3 and TRBJ1-4, with no clear D. The germline V gene encodes CDR1 LGHNA and CDR2 YSLEER. V lost 1 base, J lost 5 bases, and 17 bases lay in between. The CDR3 spans 17 residues. CDR3 protein: CASSQASGSRGNEKLFF. CDR3 bases: TGCGCCAGCAGCCAAGCCTCCGGGTCCAGAGGGAATGAAAAACTGTTTTTT.

This clonotype has only a few counts. The V gene is TRBV10-3, the J gene TRBJ2-7, with 8 bases that match TRBD1. The V segment lost 5 bases and the J segment 1 base; nucleotides outside the gene matches: 10. CDR3 length: 16 amino acids. Germline values: CDR1 ENHRY, CDR2 SYGVKD. The CDR3 is CAISSDRAQGSYEQYV. The DNA for the CDR3 is TGTGCCATCAGTTCGGACAGGGCTCAGGGTTCCTACGAGCAGTACGTC.